These 6 T cell receptor beta chains share one sample of origin, sequenced in a study of T cell clonotyping in hematopoietic cell transplantation. Time point denoted: recipient sample about 28 days before transplant, after cytoreduction. Sequenced by immunoSEQ multiplex PCR; TCRdb stores in-frame clones only, minus some. Of tens of thousands of clones in the sample, more than 65% were seen once. The specimen was peripheral blood mononuclear cells, collected before stem cell transplant. The receptors originated from a woman aged 55-69 years with acute myeloid leukemia. Some clones in this sample may be carry-over from other donors' samples.

J is TRBJ1-6 and V is TRBV25-1; D gene ambiguous. Per germline, CDR1 MGHDK and CDR2 SYGVNS. CDR3 length: 14 amino acids. V was shortened by 1 base and J by 11 bases, with 12 bases between the two germline ends. Here the CDR3 reads CASSESAEFAPLHF. The CDR3, as DNA: TGTGCCAGCAGTGAATCGGCGGAATTCGCACCCCTCCACTTT.

The genes are TRBV6-5 and TRBJ2-2; 8 bases map to TRBD2. The CDR3 is 15 residues long. Germline V gene sequence: CDR1 MNHEY, CDR2 SVGAGI. V gave up 6 bases and J gave up 5 bases; unmatched junction bases: 8. The CDR3 loop reads CASRGGSGITGELFF. In DNA, the CDR3 is TGTGCCAGCAGGGGGGGTAGCGGGATTACCGGGGAGCTGTTTTTT.

This chain joins TRBV2 and TRBJ2-2; TRBD2 matches at 7 bases. The CDR3 spans 14 residues. Germline V gives CDR1 SNHLY, CDR2 FYNNEI. Unmatched junction bases numbered 7, after V lost 6 bases and J lost 6 bases. Here the CDR3 DNA reads TGTGCCAGCAGGGGCGGGAGTTGGGCCGGGGAGCTGTTTTTT. Translation gives CASRGGSWAGELFF.

This chain links TRBV7-2 with TRBJ1-2, with a weak D call TRBD1 (6 bases). The CDR3 contains 12 residues. CDR1 is SGHTA and CDR2 is FQGNSA in the germline V gene. V was trimmed by 6 bases and J by 5 bases, leaving 10 bases between them. CDR3 residues: CASRQGSYGYTF. Written as DNA, the CDR3 is TGTGCCAGCAGACAGGGATCGTATGGCTACACCTTC.

This clone was counted a few times. This sequence joins TRBV27 and TRBJ1-2; D is ambiguous. V was trimmed by 3 bases and J by 2 bases, leaving 7 bases between them. Germline V gives CDR1 MNHEY, CDR2 SMNVEV (reference sequence). The CDR3 spans 13 residues. The CDR3 DNA sequence: TGTGCCAGCAGTTTTGCGGCGAACTATGGCTACACCTTC. Translated, it gives CASSFAANYGYTF.

V usage is TRBV7-8 and J usage is TRBJ1-3, with a tentative D call TRBD1 (6 bases). This CDR3 is built from 16 residues. V dropped 6 bases and J dropped 0 bases, with 15 bases sitting between them. The V gene's germline CDR1 is SGHVS and CDR2 FQNEAQ. The CDR3: CASRSTGMDSGNTIYF. CDR3 nucleotide sequence: TGTGCCAGCAGGTCCACAGGGATGGACTCTGGAAACACCATATATTTT. Filled out from reference TRBV7-8 and TRBJ1-3, the complete variable domain reads GAGVSQSPRYKVAKRGQDVALRCDPISGHVSLFWYQQALGQGPEFLTYFQNEAQLDKSGLPSDRFFAERPEGSVSTLKIQRTQQEDSAVYLCASRSTGMDSGNTIYFGEGSWLTVV.